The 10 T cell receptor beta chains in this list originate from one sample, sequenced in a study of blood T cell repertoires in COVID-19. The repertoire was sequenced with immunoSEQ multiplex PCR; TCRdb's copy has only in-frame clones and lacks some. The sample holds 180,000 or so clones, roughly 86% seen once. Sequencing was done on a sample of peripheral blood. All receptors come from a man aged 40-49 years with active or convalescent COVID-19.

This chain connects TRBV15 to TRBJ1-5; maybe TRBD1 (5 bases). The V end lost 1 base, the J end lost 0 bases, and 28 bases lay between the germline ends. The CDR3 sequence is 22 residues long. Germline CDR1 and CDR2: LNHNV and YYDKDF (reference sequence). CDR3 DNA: TGTGCCACCAGCAGAGCTAAGACTCTTACAAGACAGACAATAGATAGCAATCAGCCCCAGCATTTT. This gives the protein CATSRAKTLTRQTIDSNQPQHF. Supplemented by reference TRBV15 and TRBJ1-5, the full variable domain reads DAMVIQNPRYQVTQFGKPVTLSCSQTLNHNVMYWYQQKSSQAPKLLFHYYDKDFNNEADTPDNFQSRRPNTSFCFLDIRSPGLGDTAMYLCATSRAKTLTRQTIDSNQPQHFGDGTRLSIL.

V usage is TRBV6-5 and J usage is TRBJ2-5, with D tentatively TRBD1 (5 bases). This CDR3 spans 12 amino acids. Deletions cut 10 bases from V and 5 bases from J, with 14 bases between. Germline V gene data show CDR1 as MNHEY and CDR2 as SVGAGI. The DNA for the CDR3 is TGTGCCACCCTGGGGCGGCGCGAGACCCAGTACTTC. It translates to CATLGRRETQYF.

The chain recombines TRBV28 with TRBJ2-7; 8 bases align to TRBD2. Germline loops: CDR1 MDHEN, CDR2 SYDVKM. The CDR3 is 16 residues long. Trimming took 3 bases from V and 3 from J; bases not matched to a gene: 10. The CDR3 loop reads CASSFMTSVLVYEQYF. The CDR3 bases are TGTGCCAGCAGTTTCATGACTAGCGTACTGGTCTACGAGCAGTACTTC.

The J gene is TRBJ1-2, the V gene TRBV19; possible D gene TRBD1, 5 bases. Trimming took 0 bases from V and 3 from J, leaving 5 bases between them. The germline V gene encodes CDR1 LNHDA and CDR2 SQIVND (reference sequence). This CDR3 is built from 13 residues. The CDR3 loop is CASSIDRDYGYTF. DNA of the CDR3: TGTGCCAGTAGTATAGACAGGGACTATGGCTACACCTTC.

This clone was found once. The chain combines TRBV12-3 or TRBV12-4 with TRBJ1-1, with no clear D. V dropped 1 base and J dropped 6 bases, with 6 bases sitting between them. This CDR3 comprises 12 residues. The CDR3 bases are TGTGCCAGCAGTTTAGTGAGGGCTGAAGCTTTCTTT. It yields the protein CASSLVRAEAFF.

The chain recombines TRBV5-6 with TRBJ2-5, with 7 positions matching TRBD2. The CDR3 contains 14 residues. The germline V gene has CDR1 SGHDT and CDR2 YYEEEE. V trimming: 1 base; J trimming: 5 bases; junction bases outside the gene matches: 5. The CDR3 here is CASSLTGGTETQYF. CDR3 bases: TGTGCCAGCAGCTTGACGGGGGGAACGGAGACCCAGTACTTC.

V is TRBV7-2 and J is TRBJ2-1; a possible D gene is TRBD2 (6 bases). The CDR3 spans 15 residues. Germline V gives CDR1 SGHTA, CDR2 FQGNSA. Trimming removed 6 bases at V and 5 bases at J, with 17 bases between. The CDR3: CASSTLSGGDNEQFF. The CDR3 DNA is TGTGCCAGCAGTACCCTCTCCGGGGGTGACAATGAGCAGTTCTTC.

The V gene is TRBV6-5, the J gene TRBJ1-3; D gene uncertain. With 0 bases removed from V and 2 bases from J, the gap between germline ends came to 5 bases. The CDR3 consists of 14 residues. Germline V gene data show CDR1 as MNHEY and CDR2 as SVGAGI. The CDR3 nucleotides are TGTGCCAGCAGTTACTCCAGGACTGGAAACACCATATATTTT. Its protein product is CASSYSRTGNTIYF.

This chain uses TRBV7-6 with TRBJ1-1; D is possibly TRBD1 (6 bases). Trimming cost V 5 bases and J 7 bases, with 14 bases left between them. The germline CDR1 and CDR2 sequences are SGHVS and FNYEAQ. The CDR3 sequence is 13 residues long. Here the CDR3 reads CASSSTGTSEAFF. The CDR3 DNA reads TGTGCCAGCAGCAGCACCGGGACAAGTGAAGCTTTCTTT.

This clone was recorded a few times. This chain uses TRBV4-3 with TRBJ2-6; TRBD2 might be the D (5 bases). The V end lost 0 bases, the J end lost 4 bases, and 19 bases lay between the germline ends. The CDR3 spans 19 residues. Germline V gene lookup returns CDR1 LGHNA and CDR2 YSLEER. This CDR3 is CASSQDSRGPPGGANVLTF. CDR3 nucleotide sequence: TGCGCCAGCAGCCAAGATTCCCGAGGCCCCCCGGGGGGGGCCAACGTCCTGACTTTC.